The following is a T cell receptor (beta chain) sequence with its context. Its antigen is still unknown. The record originates from a study of cytomegalovirus exposure and HLA in healthy donors. Study-level points and caveats: TRBV6-2, TRBV6-3 and some other V segments were excluded as indistinguishable.

PCR was performed using 60 Vbeta and 13 Jbeta primers. How the authors handled the data: Later, an analysis found some 80 million unique TCR beta chains, and 9.5 million to 11 million of these were shared. Assay used: immunoSEQ multiplex PCR; TCRdb lists only in-frame clones, some missing. That table supplies the V and J calls and clone size; D and trimming were determined from the DNA. The repertoire includes approximately 170,000 clones, more than 65% of them detected once, and 1.3% sits in the top ten. Germline V lookup: CDR1 KGHSH, CDR2 LQKENI. The CDR3 is 14 amino acids. V lost 2 bases, J lost 2 bases, and 9 bases lay in between.

The specimen was PBMCs. The sequence was obtained from a man aged 50-60 years in good health and CMV-seropositive. The V call is TRBV18, the J call TRBJ2-5; D is ambiguous. The CDR3 sequence: CASSPVTDQETQYF. The CDR3, as DNA: TGTGCCAGCTCACCAGTAACAGATCAAGAGACCCAGTACTTC.